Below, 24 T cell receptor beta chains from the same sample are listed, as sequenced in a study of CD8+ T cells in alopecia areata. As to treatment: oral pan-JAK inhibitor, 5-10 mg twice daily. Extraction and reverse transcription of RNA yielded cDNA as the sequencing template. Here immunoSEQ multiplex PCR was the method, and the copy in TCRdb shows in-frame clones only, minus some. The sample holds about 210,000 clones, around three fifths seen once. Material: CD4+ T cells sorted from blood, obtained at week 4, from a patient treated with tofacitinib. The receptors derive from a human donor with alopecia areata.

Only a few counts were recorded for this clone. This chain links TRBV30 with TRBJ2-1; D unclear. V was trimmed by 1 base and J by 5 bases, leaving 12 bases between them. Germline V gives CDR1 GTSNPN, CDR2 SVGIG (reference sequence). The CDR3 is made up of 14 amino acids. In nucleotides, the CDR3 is TGTGCCTGGAGTGCCCCCCCAATTCACAATGAGCAGTTCTTC. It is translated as CAWSAPPIHNEQFF.

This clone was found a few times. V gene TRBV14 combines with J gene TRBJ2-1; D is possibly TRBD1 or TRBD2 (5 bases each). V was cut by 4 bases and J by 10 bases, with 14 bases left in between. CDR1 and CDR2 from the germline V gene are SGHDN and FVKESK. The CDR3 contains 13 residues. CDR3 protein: CASSPLRGAEQFF. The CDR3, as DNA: TGTGCCAGCAGCCCGCTACGGGGCGCGGAGCAGTTCTTC.

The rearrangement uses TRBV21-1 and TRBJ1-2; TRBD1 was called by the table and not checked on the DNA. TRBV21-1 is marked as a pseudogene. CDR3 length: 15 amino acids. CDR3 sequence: CASSRSQGKPHGYTF. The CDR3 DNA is TGTGCCAGCAGCAGATCACAGGGGAAGCCCCATGGCTACACCTTC.

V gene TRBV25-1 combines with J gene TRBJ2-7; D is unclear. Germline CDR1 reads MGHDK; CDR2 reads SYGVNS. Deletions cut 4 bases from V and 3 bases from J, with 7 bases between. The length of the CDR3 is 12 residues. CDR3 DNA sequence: TGTGCCAGCAGTGGAGATAACTACGAGCAGTACTTC. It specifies CASSGDNYEQYF.

The CDR3 bases are TGTGCCAGCAGTGTAGAGACAGGAGGCAATCAGCCCCAGCATTTT. It is translated as CASSVETGGNQPQHF. The chain links TRBV2 to TRBJ1-5; tentative D call: TRBD1 (6 bases). The CDR3 is made up of 15 amino acids. Germline V gene sequence: CDR1 SNHLY, CDR2 FYNNEI. V was shortened by 4 bases and J by 2 bases, with 12 bases between the two germline ends.

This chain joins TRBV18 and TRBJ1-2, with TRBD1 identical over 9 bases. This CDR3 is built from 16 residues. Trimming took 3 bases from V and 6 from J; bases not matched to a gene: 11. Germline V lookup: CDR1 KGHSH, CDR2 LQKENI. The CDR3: CASSPGQGIEVDGYTF. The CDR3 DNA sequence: TGTGCCAGCTCACCCGGACAGGGGATCGAAGTAGATGGCTACACCTTC.

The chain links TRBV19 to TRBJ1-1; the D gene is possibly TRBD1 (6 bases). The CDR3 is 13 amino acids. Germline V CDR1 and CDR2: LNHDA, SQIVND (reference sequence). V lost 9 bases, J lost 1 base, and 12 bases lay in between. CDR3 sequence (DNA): TGTGCCAGCCAGGCGGGGGCGAACACTGAAGCTTTCTTT. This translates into CASQAGANTEAFF.

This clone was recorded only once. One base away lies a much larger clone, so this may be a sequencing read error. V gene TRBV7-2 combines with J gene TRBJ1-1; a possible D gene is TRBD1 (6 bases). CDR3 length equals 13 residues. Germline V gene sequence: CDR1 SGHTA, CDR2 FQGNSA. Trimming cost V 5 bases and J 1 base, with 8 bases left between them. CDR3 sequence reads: CASSVQGNTEAFF. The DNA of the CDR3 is TGTGCCAGCAGCGTACAGGGGAACACTGAAGCTTTCTTT.

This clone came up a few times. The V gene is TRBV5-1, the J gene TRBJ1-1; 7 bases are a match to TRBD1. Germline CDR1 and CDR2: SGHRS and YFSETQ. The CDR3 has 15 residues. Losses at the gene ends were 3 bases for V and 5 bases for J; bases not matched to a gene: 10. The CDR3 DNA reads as TGCGCCAGCAGCTGGGCGACAGGGAGGGAAACTGAAGCTTTCTTT. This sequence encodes CASSWATGRETEAFF.

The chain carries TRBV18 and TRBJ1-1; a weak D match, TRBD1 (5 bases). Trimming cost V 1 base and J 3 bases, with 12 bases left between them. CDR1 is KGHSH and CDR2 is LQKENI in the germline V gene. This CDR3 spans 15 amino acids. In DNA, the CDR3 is TGTGCCAGCTCACCACGGATCAGCAGGGACACTGAAGCTTTCTTT. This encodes CASSPRISRDTEAFF.

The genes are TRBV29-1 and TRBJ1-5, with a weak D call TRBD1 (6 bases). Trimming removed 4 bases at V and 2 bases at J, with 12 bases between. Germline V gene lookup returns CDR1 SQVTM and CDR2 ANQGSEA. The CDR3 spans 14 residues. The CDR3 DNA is TGCAGCGTTGTAGGGGGGTCTGGCAATCAGCCCCAGCATTTT. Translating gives CSVVGGSGNQPQHF.

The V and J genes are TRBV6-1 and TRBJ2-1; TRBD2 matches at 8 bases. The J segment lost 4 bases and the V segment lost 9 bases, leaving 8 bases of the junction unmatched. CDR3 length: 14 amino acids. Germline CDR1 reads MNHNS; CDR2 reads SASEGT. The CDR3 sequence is CASSRAGGYNEQFF. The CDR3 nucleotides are TGTGCCAGTTCTAGGGCGGGGGGATACAATGAGCAGTTCTTC.

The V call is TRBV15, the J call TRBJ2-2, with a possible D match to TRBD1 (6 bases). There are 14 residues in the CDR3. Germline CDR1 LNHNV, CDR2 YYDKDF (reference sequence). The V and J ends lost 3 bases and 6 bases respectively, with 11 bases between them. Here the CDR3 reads CATSRNRVAGELFF. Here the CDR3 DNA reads TGTGCCACCAGCAGGAACAGGGTCGCCGGGGAGCTGTTTTTT.

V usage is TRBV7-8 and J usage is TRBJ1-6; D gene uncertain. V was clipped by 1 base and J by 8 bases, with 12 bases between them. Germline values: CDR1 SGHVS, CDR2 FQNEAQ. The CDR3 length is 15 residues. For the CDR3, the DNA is TGTGCCAGCAGCTTAGTCCTATTGGGGTATTCACCCCTCCACTTT. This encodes CASSLVLLGYSPLHF.

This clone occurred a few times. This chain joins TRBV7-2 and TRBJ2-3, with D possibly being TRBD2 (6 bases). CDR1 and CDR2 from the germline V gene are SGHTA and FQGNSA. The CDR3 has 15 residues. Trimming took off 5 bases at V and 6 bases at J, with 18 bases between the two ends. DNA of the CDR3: TGTGCCAGCAGCGCGAGGAGGGGCCTTGGGGATACGCAGTATTTT. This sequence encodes CASSARRGLGDTQYF.

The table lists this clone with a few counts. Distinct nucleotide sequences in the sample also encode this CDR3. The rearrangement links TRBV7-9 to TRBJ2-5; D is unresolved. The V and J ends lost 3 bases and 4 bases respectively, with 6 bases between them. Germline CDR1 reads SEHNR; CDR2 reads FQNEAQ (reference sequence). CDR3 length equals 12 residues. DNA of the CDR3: TGTGCCAGCAGCTTCGTGGGAGAGACCCAGTACTTC. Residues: CASSFVGETQYF.

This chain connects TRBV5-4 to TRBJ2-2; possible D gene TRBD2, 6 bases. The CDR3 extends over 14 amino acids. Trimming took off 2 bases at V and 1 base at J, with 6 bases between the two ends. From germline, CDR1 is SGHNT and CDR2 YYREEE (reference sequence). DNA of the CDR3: TGTGCCAGCAGCTTTAGCGGGAACACCGGGGAGCTGTTTTTT. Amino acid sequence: CASSFSGNTGELFF.

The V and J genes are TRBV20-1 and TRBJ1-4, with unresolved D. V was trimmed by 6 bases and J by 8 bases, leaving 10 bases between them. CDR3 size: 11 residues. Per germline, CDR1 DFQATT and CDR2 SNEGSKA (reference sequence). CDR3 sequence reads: CSAGPGEKLFF. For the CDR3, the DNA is TGCAGTGCCGGCCCGGGGGAAAAACTGTTTTTT.

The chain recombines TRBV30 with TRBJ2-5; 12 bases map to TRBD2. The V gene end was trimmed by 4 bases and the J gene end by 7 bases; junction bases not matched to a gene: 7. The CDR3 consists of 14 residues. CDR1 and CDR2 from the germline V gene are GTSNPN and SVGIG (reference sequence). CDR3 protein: CAWKNPGLAGTQYF. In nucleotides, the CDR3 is TGTGCCTGGAAAAACCCGGGACTAGCGGGGACCCAGTACTTC.

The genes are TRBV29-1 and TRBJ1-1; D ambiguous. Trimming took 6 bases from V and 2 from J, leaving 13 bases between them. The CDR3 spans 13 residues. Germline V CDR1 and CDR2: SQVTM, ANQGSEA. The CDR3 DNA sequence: TGCAGCGTCCTCCCCCGTTTTAACACTGAAGCTTTCTTT. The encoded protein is CSVLPRFNTEAFF.

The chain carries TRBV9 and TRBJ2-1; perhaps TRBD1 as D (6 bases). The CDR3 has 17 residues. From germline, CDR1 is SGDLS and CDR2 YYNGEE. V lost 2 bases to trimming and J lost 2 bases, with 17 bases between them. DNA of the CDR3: TGTGCCAGCAGCGTTACCGGGACACCCGATACCTACAATGAGCAGTTCTTC. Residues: CASSVTGTPDTYNEQFF.

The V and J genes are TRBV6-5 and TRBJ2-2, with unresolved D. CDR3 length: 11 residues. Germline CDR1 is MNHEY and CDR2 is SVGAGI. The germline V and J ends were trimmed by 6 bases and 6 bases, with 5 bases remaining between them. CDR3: CASRRAGELFF. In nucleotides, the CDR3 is TGTGCCAGCAGGAGAGCCGGGGAGCTGTTTTTT.

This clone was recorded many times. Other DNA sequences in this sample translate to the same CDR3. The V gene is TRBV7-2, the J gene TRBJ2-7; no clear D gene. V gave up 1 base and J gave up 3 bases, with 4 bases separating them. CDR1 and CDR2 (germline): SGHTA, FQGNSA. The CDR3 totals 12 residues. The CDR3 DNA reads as TGTGCCAGCAGCTTAGTGGGCTACGAGCAGTACTTC. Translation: CASSLVGYEQYF.

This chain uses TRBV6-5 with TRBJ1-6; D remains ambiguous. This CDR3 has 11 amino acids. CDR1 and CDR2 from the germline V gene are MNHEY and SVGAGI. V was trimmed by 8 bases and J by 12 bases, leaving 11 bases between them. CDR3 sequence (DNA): TGTGCCAGCGGGATCACCTTACCCCTCCACTTT. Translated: CASGITLPLHF.